The 13 T cell receptor beta chains below were found in one sample sequenced in a study of T cell repertoires in cytomegalovirus infection. Each CDR3 protein gets one entry after TCRdb re-called the reads with MiXCR. The sample has about 310,000 distinct CDR3 sequences, 25% seen once. The antigens these receptors bind are not known. The sequencing here drew on cultured PBMCs, taken from culture after CMV antigen stimulation. These receptors all come from a human donor in good health (CMV status not recorded). Some clones in this sample may be carry-over from other donors' samples.

The chain carries TRBV11-2 and TRBJ2-5; D unclear. The V gene's germline CDR1 is SGHAT and CDR2 FQNNGV. V was trimmed by 2 bases and J by 7 bases, leaving 11 bases between them. The CDR3 spans 13 residues. DNA for the CDR3: TGTGCCAGCAGCTTACAGAACCTCGGGACCCAGTACTTC. Amino acid sequence: CASSLQNLGTQYF. Together with reference TRBV11-2 and TRBJ2-5, the CDR3 gives the full variable domain: EAGVAQSPRYKIIEKRQSVAFWCNPISGHATLYWYQQILGQGPKLLIQFQNNGVVDDSQLPKDRFSAERLKGVDSTLKIQPAKLEDSAVYLCASSLQNLGTQYFGPGTRLLVL.

This clonotype has only a few counts. This chain connects TRBV29-1 to TRBJ1-2; no definite D call. Per the germline V gene, CDR1 is SQVTM and CDR2 is ANQGSEA. This CDR3 contains 14 residues. The V and J ends lost 1 base and 2 bases respectively, with 11 bases between them. CDR3 loop: CSVEAGSRNYGYTF. Written as DNA, the CDR3 is TGCAGCGTTGAAGCTGGCAGTAGGAACTATGGCTACACCTTC.

Only a few counts were recorded for this clonotype. This chain links TRBV7-2 with TRBJ2-1, with 10 positions matching TRBD1. The V gene's germline CDR1 is SGHTA and CDR2 FQGNSA. CDR3 length equals 16 residues. The V segment lost 6 bases and the J segment 10 bases; nucleotides outside the gene matches: 15. The CDR3, as DNA: TGTGCCAGCAGTAGAAATTCCGGGACAGGGGACTCGGAGCAGTTCTTC. This encodes CASSRNSGTGDSEQFF.

This chain connects TRBV4-3 to TRBJ2-2, with a tentative D call TRBD2 (6 bases). Between the trimmed V and J ends, which lost 4 bases and 6 bases, there was a span of 12 bases. The CDR3 sequence is 14 residues long. Germline V gives CDR1 LGHNA, CDR2 YSLEER. The CDR3 nucleotides are TGCGCCAGCAGCCCCGGGAGTTTCTCCGGGGAGCTGTTTTTT. This gives the protein CASSPGSFSGELFF.

The sample holds one count of this clonotype. The V call is TRBV9, the J call TRBJ2-7, with TRBD2 as a possible D gene (7 bases). Trimming stripped 4 bases from V and 2 bases from J, with 13 bases between. The CDR3 is 14 residues long. Germline values: CDR1 SGDLS, CDR2 YYNGEE. DNA for the CDR3: TGTGCCAGCAGCCAAAGCGGGGACACCTACGAGCAGTACTTC. Amino acids: CASSQSGDTYEQYF.

This chain links TRBV19 with TRBJ2-2; D is possibly TRBD1 (6 bases). CDR3 size: 18 residues. Germline V gene sequence: CDR1 LNHDA, CDR2 SQIVND (reference sequence). The V gene lost 7 bases and the J gene lost 1 base, with 22 bases spanning the gap. The CDR3 bases are TGTGCCAGTACCACCCGGCTGCGAACAGGGAGGAACACCGGGGAGCTGTTTTTT. Protein sequence: CASTTRLRTGRNTGELFF.

This clonotype was recorded at least ten times. V gene TRBV19 combines with J gene TRBJ1-2; unclear D gene. CDR3 length: 13 amino acids. Trimming shortened V by 8 bases and J by 3 bases, and 13 bases separated the two germline ends. CDR1 is LNHDA, CDR2 SQIVND, per germline (reference sequence). The CDR3 is CASGVGLDYGYTF. The CDR3, as DNA: TGTGCCAGTGGCGTCGGACTGGACTATGGCTACACCTTC.

The chain employs TRBV7-2 and TRBJ2-5; TRBD2 might be the D (5 bases). This CDR3 is 13 amino acids long. Germline V gene data show CDR1 as SGHTA and CDR2 as FQGNSA. The V end was cut by 5 bases, the J end by 6 bases, with 13 bases between. The CDR3 region has the DNA TGTGCCAGCAGCCTCGTCCGGAGGCAGACCCAGTACTTC. The encoded protein is CASSLVRRQTQYF.

The J gene is TRBJ2-3, the V gene TRBV30; 10 nucleotides line up with TRBD1. Trimming at V came to 3 bases and at J to 4 bases, leaving 7 bases not matched to a gene. The CDR3 has 15 residues. Germline V gives CDR1 GTSNPN, CDR2 SVGIG (reference sequence). The DNA for the CDR3 is TGTGCCTGGAGACCCAGGACAGGGGGTCCAGATACGCAGTATTTT. Its protein product is CAWRPRTGGPDTQYF.

There are a few counts of this clonotype. The V call is TRBV12-3 or TRBV12-4, the J call TRBJ2-6; weak D call: TRBD1 (6 bases). CDR3 length: 15 amino acids. V lost 5 bases and J 6 bases, leaving 14 bases between the germline ends. DNA for the CDR3: TGTGCCAGCAGTAAGGACAGCTTTAAGGCCAACGTCCTGACTTTC. It yields the protein CASSKDSFKANVLTF.

This clonotype was counted at least ten times. This sequence joins TRBV7-2 and TRBJ2-1, with a tentative D call TRBD1 (6 bases). Trimming cost V 1 base and J 9 bases, with 13 bases left between them. Germline lookup yields CDR1 SGHTA and CDR2 FQGNSA. The CDR3 sequence is 14 residues long. The CDR3, as DNA: TGTGCCAGCAGCTTAGAAGGGGGACGGAGTGAGCAGTTCTTC. This translates into CASSLEGGRSEQFF. Based on the CDR3 plus reference TRBV7-2 and TRBJ2-1, the full variable domain is GAGVSQSPSNKVTEKGKDVELRCDPISGHTALYWYRQSLGQGLEFLIYFQGNSAPDKSGLPSDRFSAERTGGSVSTLTIQRTQQEDSAVYLCASSLEGGRSEQFFGPGTRLTVL.

This clonotype showed up many times. The rearrangement uses TRBV11-2 and TRBJ2-1, with no clear D. Trimming stripped 3 bases from V and 8 bases from J, with 17 bases between. The V gene's germline CDR1 is SGHAT and CDR2 FQNNGV. The CDR3 totals 15 residues. In nucleotides, the CDR3 is TGTGCCAGCAGCTTTGCCAGGATTCCTACGGATGAGCAGTTCTTC. It encodes CASSFARIPTDEQFF. Drawing the rest from reference TRBV11-2 and TRBJ2-1, the complete variable domain is EAGVAQSPRYKIIEKRQSVAFWCNPISGHATLYWYQQILGQGPKLLIQFQNNGVVDDSQLPKDRFSAERLKGVDSTLKIQPAKLEDSAVYLCASSFARIPTDEQFFGPGTRLTVL.

This clonotype turned up a few times. The V call is TRBV29-1, the J call TRBJ1-1, with a weak D call TRBD1 (5 bases). The germline CDR1 and CDR2 sequences are SQVTM and ANQGSEA. The CDR3 spans 14 residues. Trimming took off 6 bases at V and 4 bases at J, with 18 bases between the two ends. The CDR3 coding sequence is TGCAGCGTCAATACTAGGGGCTTCGGCACTGAAGCTTTCTTT. Translation: CSVNTRGFGTEAFF.